This TCR beta chain was profiled in a study of blood T cell repertoires in COVID-19. Study at large: Specimens from acute and convalescent COVID-19 originated in the United States, Italy and Spain. Sources were T cells, B-cell-depleted T cells, or PBMCs; the material itself was cDNA or gDNA.

CDR1 SGDLS and CDR2 YYNGEE come from the germline V gene. CDR3 length equals 16 residues. J was trimmed by 2 bases and V by 1 base; bases with no gene match: 3. Original processing notes: Amplification from reference gene primers served as the basis for estimated nucleated cell counts. The protocol was immunoSEQ multiplex PCR, while the TCRdb copy is restricted to in-frame clones and leaves out a portion. That table gives V, J and clone size, and the DNA gave D and trimming. The profile shows 200,000 to 250,000 clones, roughly 90% of them singletons. The source of this sequence is a woman in her sixties or seventies with acute or convalescent COVID-19. V and J are TRBV9 and TRBJ2-1; 10 bases fit TRBD2. The sequenced material came from peripheral blood. The DNA of the CDR3 is TGTGCCAGCAGCGTACCAGCGGGAGGGACCTACAATGAGCAGTTCTTC. Residues: CASSVPAGGTYNEQFF.